These T cell receptor beta chains were read from a single sample in a study of radiotherapy plus CTLA-4 blockade in lung cancer. Clones were read by immunoSEQ multiplex PCR, and TCRdb kept only the in-frame ones, dropping some. The data hold tens of thousands of clones, with over 80% observed a single time. Sequencing used peripheral blood, obtained from a patient treated with radiotherapy plus ipilimumab. These receptors originate from a human donor with non-small cell lung cancer who had stable disease on radiotherapy plus ipilimumab. CDR3s include the opening cysteine and the closing phenylalanine or tryptophan. The order of the fields is V gene, clone size, D gene, J gene, CDR3 DNA, CDR3 protein. A D gene is named only where the DNA matches it firmly. The listing skips clone size in some rows; elsewhere it reads once, few, many or a size class.

v_call: TRBV7-2; clone_size: .; d_call: .; j_call: TRBJ2-3; cdr3_nt: TGTGCCAGCAGCTTAGGGCGAGGGGCCCCGACTTCCACAGATACGCAGTATTTT; cdr3_aa: CASSLGRGAPTSTDTQYF
v_call: TRBV5-1; clone_size: .; d_call: .; j_call: TRBJ2-5; cdr3_nt: TGCGCCAGCAGCTTTGGCGGGGAGGAGACCCAGTACTTC; cdr3_aa: CASSFGGEETQYF
v_call: TRBV18; clone_size: .; d_call: .; j_call: TRBJ2-1; cdr3_nt: TGTGCCAGCTCACCACAGAAGTACAATGAGCAGTTCTTC; cdr3_aa: CASSPQKYNEQFF
v_call: TRBV6-1; clone_size: .; d_call: .; j_call: TRBJ1-5; cdr3_nt: TGTGCCAGCAGCACAGGGATCTCGAGCAATCAGCCCCAGCATTTT; cdr3_aa: CASSTGISSNQPQHF
v_call: TRBV10-1; clone_size: .; d_call: TRBD1; j_call: TRBJ1-1; cdr3_nt: TGCGCCAGCAGTGAGGGGACAGGGGGCGTTGGGACTGAAGCTTTCTTT; cdr3_aa: CASSEGTGGVGTEAFF
v_call: TRBV10-3; clone_size: .; d_call: TRBD1; j_call: TRBJ2-5; cdr3_nt: TGTGCCATCAGTGACTCGGACAGGGCGAAAGAGACCCAGTACTTC; cdr3_aa: CAISDSDRAKETQYF
v_call: TRBV19; clone_size: .; d_call: TRBD2; j_call: TRBJ2-7; cdr3_nt: TGTGCCAGTAGTATTGGGACTAGCTCCTACGAGCAGTACTTC; cdr3_aa: CASSIGTSSYEQYF
v_call: TRBV27; clone_size: .; d_call: TRBD2; j_call: TRBJ2-3; cdr3_nt: TGTGCCAGCAGTTTAAGGGCGGGGGGGTTCTCAGATACGCAGTATTTT; cdr3_aa: CASSLRAGGFSDTQYF
v_call: TRBV18; clone_size: .; d_call: .; j_call: TRBJ2-7; cdr3_nt: TGTGCCAGCTCACCCCGACGGGGCAACTACGAGCAGTACTTC; cdr3_aa: CASSPRRGNYEQYF
v_call: TRBV18; clone_size: .; d_call: .; j_call: TRBJ1-6; cdr3_nt: TGTGCCAGCTCACCACAACAGCCGAGCTCCTATAATTCACCCCTCCACTTT; cdr3_aa: CASSPQQPSSYNSPLHF
v_call: TRBV19; clone_size: .; d_call: .; j_call: TRBJ2-3; cdr3_nt: TGTGCCAGTAGTATGGGTCCAGCACGGGATACGCAGTATTTT; cdr3_aa: CASSMGPARDTQYF
v_call: TRBV9; clone_size: .; d_call: TRBD1; j_call: TRBJ1-6; cdr3_nt: TGTGCCAGCAGCGTCGGACAGGGCAATAATTCACCCCTCCACTTT; cdr3_aa: CASSVGQGNNSPLHF
v_call: TRBV28; clone_size: .; d_call: .; j_call: TRBJ1-5; cdr3_nt: TGTGCCAGCTCCTCAGCCAATGAGCCCCAGCATTTT; cdr3_aa: CASSSANEPQHF
v_call: TRBV28; clone_size: .; d_call: .; j_call: TRBJ1-4; cdr3_nt: TGTGCCGCACAAATTAATGAAAAACTGTTTTTT; cdr3_aa: CAAQINEKLFF
v_call: TRBV30; clone_size: once; d_call: .; j_call: TRBJ2-2; cdr3_nt: TGTGCCTGGAGTGTTTACTTTAACACCGGGGAGCTGTTTTTT; cdr3_aa: CAWSVYFNTGELFF